A selection of T cell receptor beta chains follows, all from one sample in a study of Ad26.COV2.S vaccination and SARS-CoV-2 variants. Here immunoSEQ multiplex PCR was the method, and the copy in TCRdb shows in-frame clones only, minus some. This table holds around 270,000 clones, around 88% found once. The specimen was peripheral blood, collected in a trial of Ad26.COV2.S vaccine versus placebo. The receptor source for this set is a person between 18 and 60 years old who received the Ad26.COV2.S COVID-19 vaccine or a placebo. CDR3s include the opening cysteine and the closing phenylalanine or tryptophan. The D gene is left open where the match is weak. The size field is filled for only some rows; it gives once, few, many or a size class.

V gene	clone size	J gene	D gene	CDR3 DNA	CDR3 protein
TRBV7-3	.	TRBJ2-5	TRBD2	TGTGCCAGGACTAGCGGGGTCCGGGACCAACAAGAGACCCAGTACTTC	CARTSGVRDQQETQYF
TRBV4-2	.	TRBJ2-2	TRBD2	TGTGCCAGCAGCCAAGACCTCGCCCCCGGGGGGACGGGGGAGCTGTTTTTT	CASSQDLAPGGTGELFF
TRBV29-1	.	TRBJ2-2	TRBD1	TGCAGCGTTGAGGGGACAGAGTCTCCCGGGGAGCTGTTTTTT	CSVEGTESPGELFF
TRBV19	.	TRBJ1-1	.	TGTGCCAGTACCCACAGGGAGGAGAACACTGAAGCTTTCTTT	CASTHREENTEAFF
TRBV7-9	.	TRBJ2-1	TRBD2	TGTGCCAGCAGCGAAGGAGCGGGGGGATACAATGAGCAGTTCTTC	CASSEGAGGYNEQFF
TRBV28	few	TRBJ1-2	.	TGTGCCAGCAGTTTCCGTCCCCCCGGGACGAACTATGGCTACACCTTC	CASSFRPPGTNYGYTF
TRBV24-1	.	TRBJ2-3	TRBD1	TGTGCCACCAGTGATTTCGGACAGGGCACAGATACGCAGTATTTT	CATSDFGQGTDTQYF
TRBV29-1	once	TRBJ2-7	.	TGCAGCGTTGTCAGGAACTACGAGCAGTACTTC	CSVVRNYEQYF
TRBV7-2	few	TRBJ1-5	.	TGTGCCAGCAGCTTAACCCGGGCCGCGAATCAGCCCCAGCATTTT	CASSLTRAANQPQHF
TRBV4-3	.	TRBJ1-1	TRBD1	TGCGCCAGCAGCCAAGAGGACAGGGTAGGAGCTTTCTTT	CASSQEDRVGAFF
TRBV6-2/TRBV6-3	.	TRBJ1-1	.	TGTGCCAGCAGTCTCGGACTGGCCGTGAACACTGAAGCTTTCTTT	CASSLGLAVNTEAFF
TRBV9	once	TRBJ2-3	.	TGTGCCAGCAGCGTAGAGGGGACCGATACGCAGTATTTT	CASSVEGTDTQYF
TRBV12-1	.	TRBJ2-7	.	TGTGCCAGCAGCTTTGCGTCAGGGGGGACCTACGAGCAGTACTTC	CASSFASGGTYEQYF
TRBV6-5	.	TRBJ1-6	TRBD1	TGTGCCAGCAGTTACGGTCCCAGGGGGAATTCACCCCTCCACTTT	CASSYGPRGNSPLHF
TRBV21-1	once	TRBJ2-3	.	TGTGCCAGCAGCAAAGCAGAGAGGCATTATCTTTCCTCAGATACGCAGTATTTT	CASSKAERHYLSSDTQYF
TRBV19	.	TRBJ1-5	TRBD1	TGTGCCAGTAGTACGACAGGGAAAACTCAGCCCCAGCATTTT	CASSTTGKTQPQHF
TRBV18	.	TRBJ1-5	.	TGTGCCAGCTCACCACGGGATGGGAATCAGCCCCAGCATTTT	CASSPRDGNQPQHF
TRBV7-3	.	TRBJ2-2	.	TGTGCCAGCAGTTCTGGACTGGACACCGGGGAGCTGTTTTTT	CASSSGLDTGELFF
TRBV11-2	.	TRBJ2-3	.	TGTGCCAGCAGCTTATGGGCTGCAGATACGCAGTATTTT	CASSLWAADTQYF
TRBV7-9	.	TRBJ2-5	.	TGTGCCAGCAGCTTAGTTGGAGAGACCCAGTACTTC	CASSLVGETQYF